In its sample, the clone carrying this T cell receptor beta chain was seen a few times. Its target is not known. The germline V gene has CDR1 SEHNR and CDR2 FQNEAQ (reference sequence). The V end was cut by 2 bases, the J end by 2 bases, with 9 bases between. The CDR3 is 14 amino acids. The entry originates in a study of beta chain features in type 1 diabetes. Study-wide points: Type 1 diabetes patients showed a moderate but significant shortening of TCRB CDR3s in all four CD4+ subsets.

The entirety of the isolated RNA underwent reverse transcription, so expressed TCRB transcripts were sequenced. Some clones are missing from TCRdb's copy, which holds only in-frame ones; the method was immunoSEQ multiplex PCR. The sample holds 200,000 to 250,000 clones, 16% seen once. The clonotype comes from a man under 40 with type 1 diabetes. The specimen was naive CD4+ T cells from blood. The gene calls are TRBV7-9 and TRBJ2-5, with TRBD1 as a possible D gene (5 bases). The CDR3 coding sequence is TGTGCCAGCAGCTTATTCGACAGTCAAGAGACCCAGTACTTC. Translation gives CASSLFDSQETQYF.